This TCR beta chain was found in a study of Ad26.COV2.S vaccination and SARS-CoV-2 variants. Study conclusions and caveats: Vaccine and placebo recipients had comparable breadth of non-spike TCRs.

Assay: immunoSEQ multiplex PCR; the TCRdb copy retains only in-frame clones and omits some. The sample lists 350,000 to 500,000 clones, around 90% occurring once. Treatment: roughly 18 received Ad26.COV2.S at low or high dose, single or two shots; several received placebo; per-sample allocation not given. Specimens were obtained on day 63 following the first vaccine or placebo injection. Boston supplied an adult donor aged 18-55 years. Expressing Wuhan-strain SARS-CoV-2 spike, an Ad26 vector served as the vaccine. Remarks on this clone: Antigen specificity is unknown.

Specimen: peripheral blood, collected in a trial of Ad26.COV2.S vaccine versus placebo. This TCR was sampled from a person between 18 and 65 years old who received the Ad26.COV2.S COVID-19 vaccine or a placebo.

CDR3 sequence: CASSPDAVVAGELFF. The DNA of the CDR3 is TGTGCCAGCAGCCCAGACGCAGTAGTGGCCGGGGAGCTGTTTTTT. The rearrangement joins TRBV9 to TRBJ2-2; D not resolved. The CDR3 runs 15 residues. CDR1 is SGDLS, CDR2 YYNGEE, per germline. Trimming took 4 bases from V and 6 from J, leaving 16 bases between them.